What follows are 25 T cell receptor beta chains derived from one specimen sequenced in a study of CD8+ T cells in alopecia areata. Sample treatment: oral pan-JAK inhibitor, 5-10 mg twice daily. Extracted from the samples, RNA was reverse transcribed into cDNA to serve as the sequencing template. Here immunoSEQ multiplex PCR was the method, and the copy in TCRdb shows in-frame clones only, minus some. The data show under 200,000 clones, 50% to 65% seen once. The input for sequencing was CD4+ T cells sorted from blood, taken at week 24, from a patient treated with tofacitinib. The source is a human donor with alopecia areata.

The rearrangement links TRBV29-1 to TRBJ2-4, with no clear D. CDR3 size: 13 residues. The germline V gene encodes CDR1 SQVTM and CDR2 ANQGSEA. V gave up 7 bases and J gave up 4 bases, with 14 bases separating them. CDR3 in DNA: TGCAGCGCTGGGGTTGGACGGAAAAACATTCAGTACTTC. Its protein is CSAGVGRKNIQYF.

The V gene is TRBV6-5, the J gene TRBJ1-5, with D hard to call. CDR1 is MNHEY and CDR2 is SVGAGI in the germline V gene. V was pared by 2 bases and J by 3 bases, with 8 bases between. This CDR3 has 14 amino acids. In DNA form, the CDR3 reads TGTGCCAGCAGTTACGCCAGGACCAATCAGCCCCAGCATTTT. Its translation: CASSYARTNQPQHF.

This chain uses TRBV29-1 with TRBJ2-1, with D possibly TRBD1 on 6 matching bases. CDR3 length equals 13 residues. Germline lookup yields CDR1 SQVTM and CDR2 ANQGSEA. Between the trimmed V and J ends, which lost 5 bases and 7 bases, there was a span of 15 bases. CDR3 amino acids: CSVYKGVGNEQFF. The DNA of the CDR3 is TGCAGCGTTTACAAGGGGGTCGGGAATGAGCAGTTCTTC.

V and J are TRBV7-4 and TRBJ2-7, with unresolved D. There are 12 residues in the CDR3. Germline CDR1 reads SGHVT; CDR2 reads SQSDAQ. V was clipped by 7 bases and J by 3 bases, with 10 bases between them. The CDR3, as DNA: TGTGCCAGCAAATATACCGGCTACGAGCAGTACTTC. It codes for CASKYTGYEQYF.

The chain couples TRBV28 to TRBJ2-1; TRBD1 or TRBD2 may be the D gene (5 bases each). The CDR3 covers 12 residues. Germline CDR1 and CDR2: MDHEN and SYDVKM. V was shortened by 5 bases and J by 9 bases, with 11 bases between the two germline ends. The CDR3 protein is CASSAGAIEQFF. DNA of the CDR3: TGTGCCAGCAGTGCCGGGGCCATTGAGCAGTTCTTC.

The chain recombines TRBV2 with TRBJ2-7; TRBD2 matches at 9 bases. V gave up 2 bases and J gave up 7 bases; unmatched junction bases: 9. Germline V gene sequence: CDR1 SNHLY, CDR2 FYNNEI. This CDR3 is 15 amino acids long. Written as DNA, the CDR3 is TGTGCCAGCAGTGAATCCCCTAGCGGGGCGAGAGAGCAGTACTTC. Translation: CASSESPSGAREQYF. Combining the CDR3 with reference TRBV2 and TRBJ2-7 gives the whole variable domain EPEVTQTPSHQVTQMGQEVILRCVPISNHLYFYWYRQILGQKVEFLVSFYNNEISEKSEIFDDQFSVERPDGSNFTLKIRSTKLEDSAMYFCASSESPSGAREQYFGPGTRLTVT.

On this clone: The same CDR3 also results from other DNA sequences found in this sample. The gene calls are TRBV30 and TRBJ1-1, with D possibly being TRBD1 (6 bases). Germline V CDR1 and CDR2: GTSNPN, SVGIG (reference sequence). Trimming removed 0 bases at V and 4 bases at J, with 15 bases between. This CDR3 has 15 residues. CDR3 loop: CAWSVNFGGSTEAFF. The CDR3 DNA reads as TGTGCCTGGAGTGTTAATTTTGGGGGCTCCACTGAAGCTTTCTTT.

The chain carries TRBV5-1 and TRBJ2-7; 10 nucleotides agree with TRBD1. V gave up 5 bases and J gave up 5 bases; unmatched junction bases: 7. Germline V CDR1 and CDR2: SGHRS, YFSETQ. CDR3 length: 14 amino acids. The CDR3: CASSQGQGSNEQYF. CDR3 DNA: TGCGCCAGCAGTCAGGGACAGGGGAGCAACGAGCAGTACTTC.

The rearrangement links TRBV6-5 to TRBJ1-2; TRBD1 is a possible D gene (5 bases). Trimming cost V 6 bases and J 7 bases, with 12 bases left between them. CDR1 MNHEY and CDR2 SVGAGI come from the germline V gene. This CDR3 is 12 amino acids long. The CDR3 bases are TGTGCCAGCAGCAACGGGGGACTTGGCTACACCTTC. Encoded protein: CASSNGGLGYTF.

This clone was seen only a few times. The chain recombines TRBV29-1 with TRBJ2-3, with a possible D match to TRBD1 (5 bases). Per germline, CDR1 SQVTM and CDR2 ANQGSEA. There are 13 residues in the CDR3. Trimming left V 7 bases short and J 0 bases short, with 11 bases between. CDR3 DNA: TGCAGCGCACTCGACAGAAGCACAGATACGCAGTATTTT. Its protein product is CSALDRSTDTQYF.

The chain has TRBV2 and TRBJ1-2; the D is unclear. The V gene's germline CDR1 is SNHLY and CDR2 FYNNEI. V lost 6 bases and J lost 4, with 18 bases in between. This CDR3 is built from 15 residues. The CDR3 reads CASSLNSGRSYGYTF. The CDR3 DNA sequence: TGTGCCAGCAGCCTCAACTCTGGACGGAGCTATGGCTACACCTTC.

This clone was seen a handful of times. The gene calls are TRBV29-1 and TRBJ1-3, with D perhaps TRBD1 (6 bases). The CDR3 runs to 16 residues. With 0 bases removed from V and 2 bases from J, the gap between germline ends came to 14 bases. Germline V gene data show CDR1 as SQVTM and CDR2 as ANQGSEA. DNA for the CDR3: TGCAGCGTTGAAGATGATAGGGACAAGCCTGGAAACACCATATATTTT. Its translation: CSVEDDRDKPGNTIYF.

The chain has TRBV5-4 and TRBJ2-1; D not resolved. In germline, CDR1 is SGHNT, CDR2 YYREEE (reference sequence). This CDR3 spans 13 amino acids. The V end lost 0 bases, the J end lost 5 bases, and 6 bases lay between the germline ends. The CDR3 region is CASSLVGDNEQFF. The CDR3 nucleotides read TGTGCCAGCAGCTTGGTCGGCGACAATGAGCAGTTCTTC. Supplemented by reference TRBV5-4 and TRBJ2-1, the full variable domain reads ETGVTQSPTHLIKTRGQQVTLRCSSQSGHNTVSWYQQALGQGPQFIFQYYREEENGRGNFPPRFSGLQFPNYSSELNVNALELDDSALYLCASSLVGDNEQFFGPGTRLTVL.

V usage is TRBV13 and J usage is TRBJ2-3, with TRBD2 matching over 8 bases. V lost 5 bases and J lost 4; bases outside the gene matches: 11. Germline V gives CDR1 PRHDT, CDR2 FYEKMQ (reference sequence). The CDR3 covers 16 residues. This CDR3 is CASSLTGTRMPDTQYF. In DNA form, the CDR3 reads TGTGCCAGCAGCCTCACCGGGACTAGGATGCCAGATACGCAGTATTTT.

The chain couples TRBV19 to TRBJ1-5; 9 nucleotides align to TRBD1. The germline V gene has CDR1 LNHDA and CDR2 SQIVND (reference sequence). This CDR3 region has 14 residues. Trimming cost V 6 bases and J 7 bases; bases outside gene matches: 7. CDR3 sequence: CASRGQGGAQPQHF. In nucleotides, the CDR3 is TGTGCCAGTAGGGGACAGGGAGGCGCCCAGCCCCAGCATTTT.

This clone was counted once. One junction end does not reproduce the germline sequence, and a read error may be involved. The rearrangement joins TRBV14 to TRBJ1-1; unclear D gene. The germline V gene has CDR1 SGHDN and CDR2 FVKESK. CDR3 length equals 14 residues. The CDR3 protein is CASRQAVKGTEAFF. The CDR3 nucleotides read TGTGCCAGCAGACAAGCAGTTAAGGGCACTGAAGCTTTCTTT.

In this sample, this clone turned up once. This chain uses TRBV30 with TRBJ2-5; 12 positions agree with TRBD2. CDR1 and CDR2 from the germline V gene are GTSNPN and SVGIG (reference sequence). Trimming took 5 bases from V and 5 from J; bases not matched to a gene: 0. The CDR3 length is 12 residues. The CDR3 DNA is TGTGCCTGGCTAGCGGGGGGGGAGACCCAGTACTTC. Protein sequence: CAWLAGGETQYF.

The chain is built from TRBV6-5 and TRBJ2-7; D is possibly TRBD1 or TRBD2 (5 bases each). The CDR3 covers 12 residues. Per the germline V gene, CDR1 is MNHEY and CDR2 is SVGAGI. V lost 10 bases and J 3 bases, leaving 13 bases between the germline ends. The CDR3 region has the DNA TGTGCCACCGGGGACCCGTACTACGAGCAGTACTTC. This encodes CATGDPYYEQYF.

The CDR3 DNA reads TGTGCCTGGAGTGTAAGGGGGGCCGGGACCTATGGCTACACCTTC. Protein: CAWSVRGAGTYGYTF. The chain couples TRBV30 to TRBJ1-2; D may be TRBD1 (6 bases). This CDR3 has 15 residues. V lost 0 bases and J lost 4, with 15 bases in between. The germline V gene encodes CDR1 GTSNPN and CDR2 SVGIG (reference sequence).

This clone was counted a single time. Possible read error: a much larger clone is one base away. The chain employs TRBV5-6 and TRBJ2-7; TRBD1 aligns across 9 bases. CDR1 is SGHDT, CDR2 YYEEEE, per germline. Trimming at V came to 3 bases and at J to 4 bases, leaving 2 bases not matched to a gene. CDR3 length equals 13 residues. The CDR3 sequence: CASSSDRGYEQYF. CDR3 nucleotides: TGTGCCAGCAGCTCGGACAGGGGTTACGAGCAGTACTTC.

The chain links TRBV4-2 to TRBJ1-5; D is unclear. Germline V gene lookup returns CDR1 LGHNA and CDR2 YNFKEQ. The CDR3 is 14 amino acids. Deletions cut 0 bases from V and 8 bases from J, with 11 bases between. The CDR3 sequence: CASSQDKSREPQHF. The CDR3 nucleotides are TGTGCCAGCAGCCAAGATAAGTCAAGGGAGCCCCAGCATTTT.

This chain uses TRBV5-1 with TRBJ2-5; 7 bases fit TRBD1. The CDR3 is 15 residues long. V gave up 0 bases and J gave up 0 bases; unmatched junction bases: 2. Germline CDR1 reads SGHRS; CDR2 reads YFSETQ. The CDR3 protein is CASSLAQGNQETQYF. The CDR3 nucleotides read TGCGCCAGCAGCTTGGCACAGGGGAACCAAGAGACCCAGTACTTC.

The chain combines TRBV27 with TRBJ2-2; D might be TRBD2 (7 bases). V gave up 5 bases and J gave up 4 bases, with 14 bases separating them. Germline V gene data show CDR1 as MNHEY and CDR2 as SMNVEV (reference sequence). CDR3 length: 15 residues. CDR3 coding DNA: TGTGCCAGCAGTCCTCGGGGGGCCGGCACCGGGGAGCTGTTTTTT. This translates into CASSPRGAGTGELFF.

This clone has just a few counts. The rearrangement joins TRBV7-9 to TRBJ2-3; D remains ambiguous. The CDR3 runs 15 residues. CDR1 and CDR2 from the germline V gene are SEHNR and FQNEAQ (reference sequence). The germline V and J ends were trimmed by 4 bases and 2 bases, with 13 bases remaining between them. For the CDR3, the DNA is TGTGCCAGCAGCTCCCTGGAAGGGCCCACAGATACGCAGTATTTT. The encoded protein is CASSSLEGPTDTQYF.

This chain joins TRBV29-1 and TRBJ2-7; D might be TRBD1 (5 bases). V shed 6 bases and J shed 5 bases, with 14 bases lying between them. CDR1 and CDR2 from the germline V gene are SQVTM and ANQGSEA. The CDR3 runs 12 residues. The CDR3 region is CSVNGQDDEQYF. CDR3 bases: TGCAGCGTGAACGGACAAGACGACGAGCAGTACTTC.